This T cell receptor beta chain was captured in a study of T cells in localized non-small cell lung cancer. Germline CDR1 reads LNHNV; CDR2 reads YYDKDF (reference sequence). V was cut by 0 bases and J by 3 bases, with 11 bases left in between. This CDR3 is built from 15 residues. Study-wide results and caveats: Adjacent lung held a median 57 of the top 100 tumor clones.

Libraries were prepared by immunoSEQ multiplex PCR; TCRdb keeps only in-frame clonotypes and omits some of them. The sample lists some 54,000 clones; about 78% were seen once. This clone came up a few times. Its antigen is not identified. The starting material was PBMCs, obtained before any cancer treatment. The TCR was taken from a woman aged 35 to 69 with stage II lung adenocarcinoma. The J gene is TRBJ1-2, the V gene TRBV15, with a possible D match to TRBD1 (5 bases). CDR3 coding DNA: TGTGCCACCAGCAGAGATAACGGGGCGGACTATGGCTACACCTTC. This codes for CATSRDNGADYGYTF.